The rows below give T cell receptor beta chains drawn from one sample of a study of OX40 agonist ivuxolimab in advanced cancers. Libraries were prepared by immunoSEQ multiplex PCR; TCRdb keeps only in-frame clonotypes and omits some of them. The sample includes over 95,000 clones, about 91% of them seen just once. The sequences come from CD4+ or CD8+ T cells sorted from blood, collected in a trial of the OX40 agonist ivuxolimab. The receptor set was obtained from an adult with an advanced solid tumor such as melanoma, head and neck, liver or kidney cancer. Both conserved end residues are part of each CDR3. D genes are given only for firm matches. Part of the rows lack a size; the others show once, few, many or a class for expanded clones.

CDR3 DNA: TGCGCCAGCAGGGGGGTTGACCTCAGTGAAGCTTTCTTT; CDR3 protein: CASRGVDLSEAFF; clone size: -; V gene: TRBV5-1; D gene: -; J gene: TRBJ1-1
CDR3 DNA: TGTGCCAGTCGGCGGGAGAGGGGCACAGATACGCAGTATTTT; CDR3 protein: CASRRERGTDTQYF; clone size: once; V gene: TRBV19; D gene: TRBD2; J gene: TRBJ2-3
CDR3 DNA: TGTGCCAGCAGTACCCCTTTTTCTCTAGCGGGGGACACAGATACGCAGTATTTT; CDR3 protein: CASSTPFSLAGDTDTQYF; clone size: -; V gene: TRBV28; D gene: TRBD2; J gene: TRBJ2-3
CDR3 DNA: TGTGCCAGCAGCTTCGAACAGCTCGGGGAGCTGTTTTTT; CDR3 protein: CASSFEQLGELFF; clone size: -; V gene: TRBV7-2; D gene: -; J gene: TRBJ2-2
CDR3 DNA: TGTGCCAGCAGCTTAAGGAAGCGGGAAAACGGGGAGCTGTTTTTT; CDR3 protein: CASSLRKRENGELFF; clone size: -; V gene: TRBV7-2; D gene: TRBD2; J gene: TRBJ2-2
CDR3 DNA: TGTGCCAGCTCAACGGGGACTAGCGGGATTCCGGGCGAGCAGTTCTTC; CDR3 protein: CASSTGTSGIPGEQFF; clone size: -; V gene: TRBV18; D gene: TRBD2; J gene: TRBJ2-1
CDR3 DNA: TGTGCCAGCAGTTACGTGGGACTAGCTTCCGGGGAGCAGTACTTC; CDR3 protein: CASSYVGLASGEQYF; clone size: -; V gene: TRBV6-5; D gene: TRBD2; J gene: TRBJ2-7
CDR3 DNA: TGTGCCAGTAGTACCGGACAGGGGCGATGGATGGGAGAGACCCAGTACTTC; CDR3 protein: CASSTGQGRWMGETQYF; clone size: -; V gene: TRBV19; D gene: TRBD1; J gene: TRBJ2-5
CDR3 DNA: TGCGCCAGCAGCCAGGCCCCCACTAGCGGGAGTGGGACCGGGGAGCTGTTTTTT; CDR3 protein: CASSQAPTSGSGTGELFF; clone size: -; V gene: TRBV4-3; D gene: TRBD2; J gene: TRBJ2-2
CDR3 DNA: TGCGCCAGCAGCTTGGGGGACTCGCGCAATGAGCAGTTCTTC; CDR3 protein: CASSLGDSRNEQFF; clone size: -; V gene: TRBV5-1; D gene: -; J gene: TRBJ2-1
CDR3 DNA: TGTGCCAGCAGCCCCGGGACAGGGATCGGGTCTGGAAACACCATATATTTT; CDR3 protein: CASSPGTGIGSGNTIYF; clone size: -; V gene: TRBV7-9; D gene: TRBD1; J gene: TRBJ1-3
CDR3 DNA: TGTGCCAGCAGTGGGTGGACCGGTTTGTACTTC; CDR3 protein: CASSGWTGLYF; clone size: -; V gene: TRBV6-1; D gene: -; J gene: TRBJ2-7
CDR3 DNA: TGTGCCAGCAGCGCCGGACCCCCTGGTGAGCAGTTCTTC; CDR3 protein: CASSAGPPGEQFF; clone size: -; V gene: TRBV9; D gene: -; J gene: TRBJ2-1
CDR3 DNA: TGTGCCAGCAGTGAGGACTCCAGAACGCCCCAGCATTTT; CDR3 protein: CASSEDSRTPQHF; clone size: few; V gene: TRBV2; D gene: -; J gene: TRBJ1-5
CDR3 DNA: TGTGCCAGCAGTTTACAGGGGACTAGGGGGTACGAGCAGTACTTC; CDR3 protein: CASSLQGTRGYEQYF; clone size: -; V gene: TRBV27; D gene: TRBD2; J gene: TRBJ2-7
CDR3 DNA: TGCGCCAGCAGTCAATCGTGGGGGGCAAGGCTCTACGAGCAGTACTTC; CDR3 protein: CASSQSWGARLYEQYF; clone size: -; V gene: TRBV23-1; D gene: -; J gene: TRBJ2-7
CDR3 DNA: TGTGCCAGCAGCTTAACCTTTAGCGGGAGGGCCTTCTACGAGCAGTACTTC; CDR3 protein: CASSLTFSGRAFYEQYF; clone size: -; V gene: TRBV7-6; D gene: TRBD2; J gene: TRBJ2-7
CDR3 DNA: TGTGCCAGCAGCTTAGGGAACAATCAGCCCCAGCATTTT; CDR3 protein: CASSLGNNQPQHF; clone size: few; V gene: TRBV7-2; D gene: -; J gene: TRBJ1-5
CDR3 DNA: TGTGCCAGCAGCCGGACAAAAGAGACCCAGTACTTC; CDR3 protein: CASSRTKETQYF; clone size: -; V gene: TRBV5-4; D gene: -; J gene: TRBJ2-5
CDR3 DNA: TGTGCCAGCAGCCCTAGCGTCTCCTACGAGCAGTACTTC; CDR3 protein: CASSPSVSYEQYF; clone size: -; V gene: TRBV6-1; D gene: -; J gene: TRBJ2-7
CDR3 DNA: TGTGCCAGTAGCCCGGGACTCCCCTACAATGAGCAGTTCTTC; CDR3 protein: CASSPGLPYNEQFF; clone size: -; V gene: TRBV19; D gene: -; J gene: TRBJ2-1
CDR3 DNA: TGTGCCAGCAGCTTACAGGGCGGGAGGTCCTACGAGCAGTACTTC; CDR3 protein: CASSLQGGRSYEQYF; clone size: -; V gene: TRBV7-2; D gene: TRBD2; J gene: TRBJ2-7
CDR3 DNA: TGTGCCAGTAGTATTAGGACAGGGCACTCTGGGGCCAACGTCCTGACTTTC; CDR3 protein: CASSIRTGHSGANVLTF; clone size: -; V gene: TRBV19; D gene: TRBD1; J gene: TRBJ2-6
CDR3 DNA: TGTGCCACCAGCAGAGATGGCGGGAGGACCCAGTACTTC; CDR3 protein: CATSRDGGRTQYF; clone size: -; V gene: TRBV15; D gene: TRBD2; J gene: TRBJ2-5
CDR3 DNA: TGTGCCAGCAGCTTAGGGGTGGGACAAGAGACCCAGTACTTC; CDR3 protein: CASSLGVGQETQYF; clone size: -; V gene: TRBV7-8; D gene: -; J gene: TRBJ2-5
CDR3 DNA: TGTGCCAGTAGTCTAGCGGGAGGGACCGGGGAGCTGTTTTTT; CDR3 protein: CASSLAGGTGELFF; clone size: -; V gene: TRBV19; D gene: TRBD2; J gene: TRBJ2-2
CDR3 DNA: TGTGCCAGCAGAGGGGTAGGGGACACTGAAGCTTTCTTT; CDR3 protein: CASRGVGDTEAFF; clone size: -; V gene: TRBV6-6; D gene: -; J gene: TRBJ1-1
CDR3 DNA: TGTGCCAGCAGCGCCCCCCAGACCCAGCATTTT; CDR3 protein: CASSAPQTQHF; clone size: -; V gene: TRBV9; D gene: -; J gene: TRBJ1-5
CDR3 DNA: TGTGCCAGCAGTCCAAGGAATTCTAACTATGGCTACACCTTC; CDR3 protein: CASSPRNSNYGYTF; clone size: -; V gene: TRBV6-5; D gene: -; J gene: TRBJ1-2
CDR3 DNA: TGTGCCAGCAGTTTTTTGACCGGGACTAGCGAACAGAACACAGATACGCAGTATTTT; CDR3 protein: CASSFLTGTSEQNTDTQYF; clone size: -; V gene: TRBV27; D gene: TRBD2; J gene: TRBJ2-3
CDR3 DNA: TGTGCCATCAGACCTAGCGGCACAGATACGCAGTATTTT; CDR3 protein: CAIRPSGTDTQYF; clone size: once; V gene: TRBV10-3; D gene: -; J gene: TRBJ2-3
CDR3 DNA: TGTGCCAGCCGGGGGATGGGGGAGCAGTACTTC; CDR3 protein: CASRGMGEQYF; clone size: -; V gene: TRBV2; D gene: -; J gene: TRBJ2-7
CDR3 DNA: TGTGCCAGCAGTTTATACCAGGGTGAAGCTTTCTTT; CDR3 protein: CASSLYQGEAFF; clone size: -; V gene: TRBV28; D gene: -; J gene: TRBJ1-1
CDR3 DNA: TGTGCCAGCAGTGACTCGTACAGAACCGGGGAGCTGTTTTTT; CDR3 protein: CASSDSYRTGELFF; clone size: -; V gene: TRBV6-4; D gene: -; J gene: TRBJ2-2
CDR3 DNA: TGTGCCAGCAGCTTATCTAGCGGGAGGGCCCCTAATGAGCAGTTCTTC; CDR3 protein: CASSLSSGRAPNEQFF; clone size: -; V gene: TRBV7-3; D gene: TRBD2; J gene: TRBJ2-1
CDR3 DNA: TGTGCCAGCAGTCCGCAAGATACGCAGTATTTT; CDR3 protein: CASSPQDTQYF; clone size: -; V gene: TRBV6-6; D gene: -; J gene: TRBJ2-3
CDR3 DNA: TGTGCCAGCAGCCGCCGACAGGGGACAATCAATGAGCAGTTCTTC; CDR3 protein: CASSRRQGTINEQFF; clone size: -; V gene: TRBV7-2; D gene: TRBD1; J gene: TRBJ2-1
CDR3 DNA: TGTGCCAGTAGGGGTTATGGGGCCAACGTCCTGACTTTC; CDR3 protein: CASRGYGANVLTF; clone size: -; V gene: TRBV27; D gene: -; J gene: TRBJ2-6
CDR3 DNA: TGTGCCAGCAGTTTAAATCAGATTGGAAACACCATATATTTT; CDR3 protein: CASSLNQIGNTIYF; clone size: -; V gene: TRBV28; D gene: -; J gene: TRBJ1-3
CDR3 DNA: TGTGCCAGCAGCTTGAGGGCCGAAAACATTCAGTACTTC; CDR3 protein: CASSLRAENIQYF; clone size: -; V gene: TRBV5-8; D gene: -; J gene: TRBJ2-4
CDR3 DNA: TGTGCCAGCAGCTCCCCCGGGTCCTACGAGCAGTACTTC; CDR3 protein: CASSSPGSYEQYF; clone size: -; V gene: TRBV7-2; D gene: -; J gene: TRBJ2-7
CDR3 DNA: TGTGCCAGCAGCACGCGACCCTCCTCGGAGACCCAGTACTTC; CDR3 protein: CASSTRPSSETQYF; clone size: -; V gene: TRBV14; D gene: -; J gene: TRBJ2-5
CDR3 DNA: TGCGCCAGCAGCTCGGGACAGCGAACCTCTAGCTACACCTTC; CDR3 protein: CASSSGQRTSSYTF; clone size: -; V gene: TRBV5-1; D gene: TRBD1; J gene: TRBJ1-2
CDR3 DNA: TGTGCCAGCAGCTTAGCTAGCGGGAGGGCCGGATCCTACAATGAGCAGTTCTTC; CDR3 protein: CASSLASGRAGSYNEQFF; clone size: -; V gene: TRBV7-2; D gene: TRBD2; J gene: TRBJ2-1
CDR3 DNA: TGTGCCAGCAGCCTAGGGGACAGTTCCAACTCTGGGGCCAACGTCCTGACTTTC; CDR3 protein: CASSLGDSSNSGANVLTF; clone size: -; V gene: TRBV7-2; D gene: TRBD1; J gene: TRBJ2-6
CDR3 DNA: TGTGCCAGCAGCTTAGGGGGGACAGGGTCGGCCGATACGCAGTATTTT; CDR3 protein: CASSLGGTGSADTQYF; clone size: few; V gene: TRBV7-6; D gene: TRBD1; J gene: TRBJ2-3
CDR3 DNA: TGCGCCAGCAGCCAAGATTACAGCACCTACGAGCAGTACTTC; CDR3 protein: CASSQDYSTYEQYF; clone size: -; V gene: TRBV4-3; D gene: -; J gene: TRBJ2-7
CDR3 DNA: TGTGCCAGCAGTGGACCAGCGGGACTTTTCCGGAAGTTCTTC; CDR3 protein: CASSGPAGLFRKFF; clone size: once; V gene: TRBV28; D gene: TRBD2; J gene: TRBJ2-1
CDR3 DNA: TGTGCCAGCAGCCTTCGAAGCTCTGGGGCCAACGTCCTGACTTTC; CDR3 protein: CASSLRSSGANVLTF; clone size: -; V gene: TRBV7-9; D gene: -; J gene: TRBJ2-6
CDR3 DNA: TGCGCCAGCAGCTTGGGCCACCGGGGGGACGAGCAGTACTTC; CDR3 protein: CASSLGHRGDEQYF; clone size: once; V gene: TRBV5-1; D gene: TRBD2; J gene: TRBJ2-7